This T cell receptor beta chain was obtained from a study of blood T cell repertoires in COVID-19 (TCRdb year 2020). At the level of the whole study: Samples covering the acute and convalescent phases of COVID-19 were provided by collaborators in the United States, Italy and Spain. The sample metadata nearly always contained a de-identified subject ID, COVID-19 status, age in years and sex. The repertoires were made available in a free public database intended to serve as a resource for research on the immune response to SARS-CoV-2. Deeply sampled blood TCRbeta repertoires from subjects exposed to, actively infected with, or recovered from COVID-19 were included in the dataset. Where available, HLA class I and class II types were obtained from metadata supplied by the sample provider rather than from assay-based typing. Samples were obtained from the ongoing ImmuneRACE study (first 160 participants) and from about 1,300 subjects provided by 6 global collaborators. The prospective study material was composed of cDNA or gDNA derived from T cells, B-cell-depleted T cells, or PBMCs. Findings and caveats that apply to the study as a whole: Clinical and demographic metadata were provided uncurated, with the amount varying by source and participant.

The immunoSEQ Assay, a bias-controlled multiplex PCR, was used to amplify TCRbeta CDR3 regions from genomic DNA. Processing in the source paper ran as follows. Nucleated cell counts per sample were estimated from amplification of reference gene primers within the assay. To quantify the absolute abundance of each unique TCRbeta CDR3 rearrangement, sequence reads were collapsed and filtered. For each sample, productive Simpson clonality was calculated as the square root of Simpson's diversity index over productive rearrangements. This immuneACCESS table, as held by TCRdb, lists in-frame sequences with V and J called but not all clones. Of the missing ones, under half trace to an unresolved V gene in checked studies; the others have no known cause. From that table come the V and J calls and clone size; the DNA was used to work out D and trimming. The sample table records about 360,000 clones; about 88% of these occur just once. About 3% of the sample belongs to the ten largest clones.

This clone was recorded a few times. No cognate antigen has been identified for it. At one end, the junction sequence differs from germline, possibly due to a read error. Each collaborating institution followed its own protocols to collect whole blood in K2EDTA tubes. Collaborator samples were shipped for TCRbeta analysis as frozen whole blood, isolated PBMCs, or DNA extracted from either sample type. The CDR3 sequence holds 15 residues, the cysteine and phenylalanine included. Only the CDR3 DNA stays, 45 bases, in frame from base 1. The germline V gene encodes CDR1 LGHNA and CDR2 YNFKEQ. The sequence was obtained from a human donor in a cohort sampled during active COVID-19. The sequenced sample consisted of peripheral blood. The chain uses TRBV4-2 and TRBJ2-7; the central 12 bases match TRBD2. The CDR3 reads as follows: CASSQVWLAGGPMSF. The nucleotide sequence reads TGTGCCAGCAGCCAAGTGTGGCTAGCGGGAGGGCCGATGAGCTTC.